Listed here are 20 T cell receptor beta chains from one sample, sequenced in a study of blood T cell repertoires in COVID-19. TCRdb keeps only in-frame clones here, not all; method: immunoSEQ multiplex PCR. The table has some 140,000 clones, around 83% seen once. The sample taken for sequencing was peripheral blood. These receptors were collected from a woman aged 60 to 75 with COVID-19, enrolled during active disease.

In nucleotides, the CDR3 is TGCGCCAGCAGTGAGTCTCCAGGCAACTATGGCTACACCTTC. Protein sequence: CASSESPGNYGYTF. This chain connects TRBV10-2 to TRBJ1-2; D uncertain. V was cut by 0 bases and J by 2 bases, with 7 bases left in between. This CDR3 contains 14 residues. Germline CDR1 WSHSY, CDR2 SAAADI.

In this sample, this clone turned up once. The chain has TRBV19 and TRBJ1-2, with TRBD1 matching 9 bases. The trim removed 5 bases at V and 3 bases at J, leaving 7 bases unmatched. The CDR3 sequence is 15 residues long. Germline assignment: CDR1 LNHDA and CDR2 SQIVND (reference sequence). The CDR3 loop reads CASSADRGRHYGYTF. CDR3 nucleotide sequence: TGTGCCAGTAGTGCCGACAGGGGGAGGCACTATGGCTACACCTTC.

Only a few counts were recorded for this clone. The V call is TRBV2, the J call TRBJ2-7; TRBD2 might be the D (6 bases). Trimming removed 5 bases at V and 2 bases at J, with 13 bases between. The germline gives CDR1 SNHLY, CDR2 FYNNEI. CDR3 length equals 14 residues. The CDR3: CASSRVGGTYEQYF. The CDR3 bases are TGTGCCAGCAGTAGGGTGGGAGGAACCTACGAGCAGTACTTC.

The chain has TRBV6-5 and TRBJ2-3, with a weak D call TRBD2 (6 bases). Germline CDR1 is MNHEY and CDR2 is SVGAGI. This CDR3 has 14 residues. The V end was cut by 6 bases, the J end by 4 bases, with 14 bases between. The DNA of the CDR3 is TGTGCCAGCAGCAGCCCACTAGCCCCAGATACGCAGTATTTT. This sequence encodes CASSSPLAPDTQYF.

This chain links TRBV3-1 (or the pseudogene TRBV3-2) with TRBJ2-3, with TRBD2 as a possible D gene (5 bases). Trimming took 1 base from V and 1 from J, leaving 6 bases between them. This CDR3 comprises 14 residues. Germline values: CDR1 LGHDT, CDR2 YNNKEL (reference sequence). CDR3 sequence (DNA): TGTGCCAGCAGCCAAGGGGGAGGCACAGATACGCAGTATTTT. This translates into CASSQGGGTDTQYF.

The J gene is TRBJ1-1, the V gene TRBV11-2; TRBD1 aligns across 8 bases. In germline, CDR1 is SGHAT, CDR2 FQNNGV. J was trimmed by 3 bases and V by 5 bases; bases with no gene match: 5. The CDR3 has 14 amino acids. The CDR3 is CASSRHRGDTEAFF. In DNA, the CDR3 is TGTGCCAGCAGCCGACACAGGGGGGACACTGAAGCTTTCTTT.

The V and J genes are TRBV5-1 and TRBJ1-6, with D perhaps TRBD1 (5 bases). V was cut by 0 bases and J by 10 bases, with 11 bases left in between. The CDR3 is 14 residues long. In germline, CDR1 is SGHRS, CDR2 YFSETQ. The CDR3 sequence: CASSLEGGGSPLHF. The CDR3 region has the DNA TGCGCCAGCAGCTTGGAAGGTGGGGGGTCACCCCTCCACTTT.

This rearrangement joins TRBV3-1 (or the pseudogene TRBV3-2) to TRBJ1-1, with TRBD1 matching 9 bases. CDR1 LGHDT and CDR2 YNNKEL come from the germline V gene (reference sequence). CDR3 length: 15 amino acids. With 4 bases clipped from V and 1 base from J, the junction kept 4 bases outside the gene matches. The CDR3 protein is CASSREDRGNTEAFF. In DNA form, the CDR3 reads TGTGCCAGCAGCCGAGAGGACAGGGGGAACACTGAAGCTTTCTTT.

The rearrangement uses TRBV7-3 and TRBJ2-3; TRBD1 agrees at 7 bases. Per the germline V gene, CDR1 is SGHTA and CDR2 is FQGTGA. With 5 bases clipped from V and 2 bases from J, the junction kept 7 bases outside the gene matches. The CDR3 is made up of 15 amino acids. DNA of the CDR3: TGTGCCAGCAGCGCCAAGGACAGGTACACAGATACGCAGTATTTT. Amino acid sequence: CASSAKDRYTDTQYF.

This clone was observed many times. The rearrangement links TRBV6-4 to TRBJ2-3; the match to TRBD1 covers 8 bases. Trimming removed 5 bases from V and 3 bases from J; junction bases left unmatched: 4. The CDR3 length is 14 residues. CDR1 and CDR2 (germline): MRHNA, SNTAGT. DNA of the CDR3: TGTGCCAGCAGTCCACAGGGGGGTACAGATACGCAGTATTTT. Translation: CASSPQGGTDTQYF.

This sequence joins TRBV6-1 and TRBJ1-1; D gene uncertain. Germline CDR1 reads MNHNS; CDR2 reads SASEGT. The germline V and J ends were trimmed by 0 bases and 6 bases, with 11 bases remaining between them. CDR3 length: 14 residues. CDR3 loop: CASSEAPRRAEAFF. The CDR3, as DNA: TGTGCCAGCAGTGAAGCTCCCCGACGGGCTGAAGCTTTCTTT.

The rearrangement links TRBV9 to TRBJ2-3, with a weak D call TRBD2 (5 bases). The V and J ends lost 3 bases and 1 base respectively, with 15 bases between them. CDR3 length: 16 amino acids. Germline lookup yields CDR1 SGDLS and CDR2 YYNGEE. CDR3 nucleotides: TGTGCCAGCAGCGCCAGTACTAGAGGCGGCACAGATACGCAGTATTTT. It translates to CASSASTRGGTDTQYF.

The genes are TRBV27 and TRBJ2-1; perhaps TRBD2 as D (5 bases). The germline V gene encodes CDR1 MNHEY and CDR2 SMNVEV (reference sequence). The CDR3 is 14 residues long. V was clipped by 3 bases and J by 5 bases, with 11 bases between them. CDR3 sequence (DNA): TGTGCCAGCAGTTTTCGGGGTTACGACAATGAGCAGTTCTTC. It encodes CASSFRGYDNEQFF.

In this sample, this clone turned up a few times. This chain links TRBV18 with TRBJ1-1, with 8 bases identical to TRBD1. From germline, CDR1 is KGHSH and CDR2 LQKENI. The CDR3 totals 15 residues. Losses at the gene ends were 5 bases for V and 5 bases for J; bases not matched to a gene: 10. CDR3 region: CASSSITGGGTEAFF. The DNA of the CDR3 is TGTGCCAGCTCATCAATTACAGGGGGAGGGACTGAAGCTTTCTTT.

The V call is TRBV7-9, the J call TRBJ2-7, with TRBD1 matching over 7 bases. V gave up 7 bases and J gave up 3 bases; unmatched junction bases: 12. The CDR3 sequence is 15 residues long. Germline CDR1 SEHNR, CDR2 FQNEAQ (reference sequence). The CDR3 region has the DNA TGTGCCAGCACCACCTTAGGGGGCACTAACTACGAGCAGTACTTC. It yields the protein CASTTLGGTNYEQYF.

This clone was counted only a few times. This chain joins TRBV7-9 and TRBJ1-2, with 11 positions matching TRBD1. The V gene end was trimmed by 6 bases and the J gene end by 2 bases; junction bases not matched to a gene: 8. CDR1 SEHNR and CDR2 FQNEAQ come from the germline V gene (reference sequence). There are 16 residues in the CDR3. The chain's CDR3 is CASSSGQGAGNYGYTF. DNA for the CDR3: TGTGCCAGCAGTTCCGGACAGGGGGCCGGAAACTATGGCTACACCTTC.

The chain uses TRBV7-8 and TRBJ2-7, with a tentative D call TRBD2 (5 bases). V gave up 2 bases and J gave up 5 bases, with 13 bases separating them. Germline V gene sequence: CDR1 SGHVS, CDR2 FQNEAQ. The CDR3 spans 14 residues. The CDR3 spells CASSLLGRVDEQYF. Written as DNA, the CDR3 is TGTGCCAGCAGCTTACTAGGGAGAGTGGACGAGCAGTACTTC.

The genes are TRBV7-2 and TRBJ2-2; TRBD1 matches 10 bases. Looked up from germline, CDR1 is SGHTA and CDR2 is FQGNSA. The CDR3 is 14 amino acids. The J segment lost 5 bases and the V segment lost 5 bases, leaving 2 bases of the junction unmatched. CDR3 bases: TGTGCCAGCAGCCGGGACAGGGGAACCGGGGAGCTGTTTTTT. Amino acids: CASSRDRGTGELFF.

This chain connects TRBV6-4 to TRBJ1-6; D gene uncertain. Trimming left V 4 bases short and J 9 bases short, with 13 bases between. The CDR3 contains 14 residues. CDR1 and CDR2 from the germline V gene are MRHNA and SNTAGT. The CDR3, as DNA: TGTGCCAGCAGTGTGGCGGGTTGGCGTTCACCCCTCCACTTT. Translation gives CASSVAGWRSPLHF.

In its sample, this clone was seen a few times. The rearrangement uses TRBV9 and TRBJ2-7, with 9 bases fitting TRBD2. Per germline, CDR1 SGDLS and CDR2 YYNGEE. The CDR3 loop spans 15 amino acids. V shed 4 bases, J shed 6 bases, and the junction held 11 bases outside the gene matches. Here the CDR3 DNA reads TGTGCCAGCAGCTTGAACCCGGGACTAGCAGCCGAGCAGTACTTC. The encoded protein is CASSLNPGLAAEQYF.